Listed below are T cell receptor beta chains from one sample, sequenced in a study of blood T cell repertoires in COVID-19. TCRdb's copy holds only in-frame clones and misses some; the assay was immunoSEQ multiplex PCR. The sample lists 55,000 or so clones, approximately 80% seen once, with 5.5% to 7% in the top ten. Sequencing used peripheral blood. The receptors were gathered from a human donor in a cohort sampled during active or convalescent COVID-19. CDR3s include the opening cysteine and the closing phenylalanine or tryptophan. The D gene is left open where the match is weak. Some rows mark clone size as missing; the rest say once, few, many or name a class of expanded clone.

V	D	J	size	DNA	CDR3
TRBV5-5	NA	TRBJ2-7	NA	TGTGCCAGCAGCATGGTGGTGGGGGAGGTCTACGAGCAGTACTTC	CASSMVVGEVYEQYF
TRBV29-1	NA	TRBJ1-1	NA	TGCAGCGTGAAGGGGGTGGGCACTGAAGCTTTCTTT	CSVKGVGTEAFF
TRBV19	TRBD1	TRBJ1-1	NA	TGTGCCAGTAGTCTATCAGGGGGCACTGAAGCTTTCTTT	CASSLSGGTEAFF
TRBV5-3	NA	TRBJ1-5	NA	TGTGCCAGAAGCTTCCGGCGACAGGTTCGTGGTCAGCCCCAGCATTTT	CARSFRRQVRGQPQHF
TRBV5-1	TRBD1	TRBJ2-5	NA	TGCGCCAGCAGCCCCGGGGCGACAGGGCCGCAAGAGACCCAGTACTTC	CASSPGATGPQETQYF
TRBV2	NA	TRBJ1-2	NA	TGTGCCAGCAGCCTCGACCCAGGGTTGGGAGGTGGCTACACCTTC	CASSLDPGLGGGYTF
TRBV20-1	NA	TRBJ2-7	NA	TGCAGTGCTAGCGACGGGGTCGAGCAGTACTTC	CSASDGVEQYF
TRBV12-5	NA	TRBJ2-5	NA	TGTGCTAGTGGTCTCAACAGTGGGGAGACCCAGTACTTC	CASGLNSGETQYF
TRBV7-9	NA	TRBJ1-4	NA	TGTGCCACCTCGGTGGGGGGGCGCGATGAAAAACTGTTTTTT	CATSVGGRDEKLFF
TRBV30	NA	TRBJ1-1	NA	TGTGCCTGGAGTGTGTCAGGGTATACTGAAGCTTTCTTT	CAWSVSGYTEAFF
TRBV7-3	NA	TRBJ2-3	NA	TGTGCCAGCAGCTACGGGGGTTCCACAGATACGCAGTATTTT	CASSYGGSTDTQYF
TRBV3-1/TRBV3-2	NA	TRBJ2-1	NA	TGTGCCAGCAGCCAGGTCATGGCGGGGAGCGAGCAGTTCTTC	CASSQVMAGSEQFF
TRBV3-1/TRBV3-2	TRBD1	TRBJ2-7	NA	TGTGCCAGCAGTTACCGGGACAGGGGCCCCTACGAGCAGTACTTC	CASSYRDRGPYEQYF
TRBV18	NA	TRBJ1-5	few	TGTGCCAGCTCCCCCACGGCCACGGAGATCTCGGGCAATCAGCCCCAGCATTTT	CASSPTATEISGNQPQHF
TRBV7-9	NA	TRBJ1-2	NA	TGTGCCAGCAGTGGGCAAACCCCGATCCCGGGCTACACCTTC	CASSGQTPIPGYTF
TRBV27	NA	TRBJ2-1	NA	TGTGCCAGCACCCCACGGCAGGCCTACAATGAGCAGTTCTTC	CASTPRQAYNEQFF
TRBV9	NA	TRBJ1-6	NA	TGTGCCAGCAGCCCACGTCTAGCCCGGGGTGGTGCCCTCCACTTT	CASSPRLARGGALHF
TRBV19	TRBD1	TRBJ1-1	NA	TGTGCCAGTAGTATGGGACAGGGTATCCGCGGCACTGAAGCTTTCTTT	CASSMGQGIRGTEAFF
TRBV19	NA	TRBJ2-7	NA	TGTGCCAGTAGTCATGTAGCGGGCGGGGGCCTCTACGAGCAGTACTTC	CASSHVAGGGLYEQYF
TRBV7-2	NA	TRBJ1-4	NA	TGTGCCAGCAGTCCCACAGGGAACGCAGCGGTTGAAAAACTGTTTTTT	CASSPTGNAAVEKLFF
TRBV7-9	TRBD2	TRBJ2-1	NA	TGTGCCAGCAGCCAAAGGACTAGCGGGGGGGTCGATGAGCAGTTCTTC	CASSQRTSGGVDEQFF
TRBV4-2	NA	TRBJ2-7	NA	TGTGCCAGCAGCCAAGTACTAGTCTCTTTCTACGAGCAGTACTTC	CASSQVLVSFYEQYF
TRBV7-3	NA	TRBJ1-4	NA	TGTGCCAGCAGCAAGTACGGGGGATATAATGAAAAACTGTTTTTT	CASSKYGGYNEKLFF
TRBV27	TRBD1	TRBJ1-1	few	TGTGCCAGCAGTTTAGGGGGGACAGTGAACACTGAAGCTTTCTTT	CASSLGGTVNTEAFF
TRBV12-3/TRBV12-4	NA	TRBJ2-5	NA	TGTGCCAGCAGCACAGCCACCCGGCCCCAGTACTTC	CASSTATRPQYF
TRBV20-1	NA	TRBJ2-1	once	TGCAGTGCCTGGAGGTACAATGAGCAGTTCTTC	CSAWRYNEQFF
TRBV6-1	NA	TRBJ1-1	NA	TGTGCCAGCAGTGAAGCATCGGCAGGCGGGAGGACTGAAGCTTTCTTT	CASSEASAGGRTEAFF
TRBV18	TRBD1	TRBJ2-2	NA	TGTGCCAGCTCACGGGGACAGGGAACGGCCGGGGAGCTGTTTTTT	CASSRGQGTAGELFF
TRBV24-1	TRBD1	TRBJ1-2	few	TGTGCCACCAGTGACGAGACAGGGGTGGGCTACACCTTC	CATSDETGVGYTF
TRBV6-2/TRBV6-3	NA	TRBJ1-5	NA	TGTGCCAGCAGTTACGGCCGGGGAGGCCCTAATCAGCCCCAGCATTTT	CASSYGRGGPNQPQHF
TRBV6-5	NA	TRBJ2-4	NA	TGTGCCAGCAGTTGGGGACAAGTCAAAAACATTCAGTACTTC	CASSWGQVKNIQYF
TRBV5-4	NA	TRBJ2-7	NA	TGTGCCAGCAGCTTGGTTCGGTCCTACGAGCAGTACTTC	CASSLVRSYEQYF
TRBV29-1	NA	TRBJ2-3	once	TGCAGCGTTGAAGAACTAATTGCCGGAGATACGCAGTATTTT	CSVEELIAGDTQYF
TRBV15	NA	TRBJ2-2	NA	TGTGCCACCAGCAGAGATATGCAGGACACCGGCGAGCTGTTTTTT	CATSRDMQDTGELFF
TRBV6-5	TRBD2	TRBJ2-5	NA	TGTGCCAGCAGTTACTTAGCGGGAGGCCAAGAGACCCAGTACTTC	CASSYLAGGQETQYF
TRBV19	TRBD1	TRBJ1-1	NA	TGTGCCAGTAGTATCGACAGGGGGGGAGAAGCTTTCTTT	CASSIDRGGEAFF
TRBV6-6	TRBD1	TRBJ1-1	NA	TGTGCCAGCAGTCTCGACAGGGCTGAAGCTTTCTTT	CASSLDRAEAFF
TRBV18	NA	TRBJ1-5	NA	TGTGCCAGCTCACCACCGTCGTCGAATCAGCCCCAGCATTTT	CASSPPSSNQPQHF
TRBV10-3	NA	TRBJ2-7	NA	TGTGCCAACGCCGGGTCCACCTACGAGCAGTACTTC	CANAGSTYEQYF
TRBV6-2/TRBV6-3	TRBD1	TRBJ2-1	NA	TGTGCCAGCAGTTATCGGGACAGGGTATACAATGAGCAGTTCTTC	CASSYRDRVYNEQFF
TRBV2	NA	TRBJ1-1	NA	TGTGCCAGCAAGTCAGGGCAGAAATTGAACACTGAAGCTTTCTTT	CASKSGQKLNTEAFF
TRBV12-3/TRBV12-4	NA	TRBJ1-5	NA	TGTGCCAGCAGCCTACCCCCCAATCAGCCCCAGCATTTT	CASSLPPNQPQHF
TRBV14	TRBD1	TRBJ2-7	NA	TGTGCCAGCAGCCGAGGGACAGTCCCACCCTACGAGCAGTACTTC	CASSRGTVPPYEQYF
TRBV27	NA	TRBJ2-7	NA	TGTGCCAGCACCCTAGGGGGGGACCACGAGCAGTACTTC	CASTLGGDHEQYF
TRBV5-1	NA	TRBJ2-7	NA	TGCGCCAGCAGCTTGGGGGCAGGAAGCTCCTACGAGCAGTACTTC	CASSLGAGSSYEQYF
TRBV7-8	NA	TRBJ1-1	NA	TGTGCCAGCAGGTTGGACAGTTTGAACACTGAAGCTTTCTTT	CASRLDSLNTEAFF
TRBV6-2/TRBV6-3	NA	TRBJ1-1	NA	TGTGCCAGCAGCCCGAGGGGAGGGGACACTGAAGCTTTCTTT	CASSPRGGDTEAFF
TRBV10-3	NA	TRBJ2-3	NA	TGTGCCATCAGCATCCGAGCGGCCACTAGCACAGATACGCAGTATTTT	CAISIRAATSTDTQYF
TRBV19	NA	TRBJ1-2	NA	TGTGCCAGTAGACAGACAAGAAACTATGGCTACACCTTC	CASRQTRNYGYTF
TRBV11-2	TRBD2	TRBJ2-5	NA	TGTGCCAGCAGCTTCGGGACTAGCGGGGGCTTACAAGAGACCCAGTACTTC	CASSFGTSGGLQETQYF
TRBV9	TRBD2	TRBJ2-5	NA	TGTGCCAGCAGCGTGGGCCCCGGGACTACCAAAGAGACCCAGTACTTC	CASSVGPGTTKETQYF